This T cell receptor beta chain was captured in a study of T cells in tuberculosis. Whole-study results and caveats: Selection depended on which cryopreserved specimens were available. Active tuberculosis alpha repertoires lay closer to GMM-specific TCRs than controls'.

On this clone: Its antigen is not identified.

Unsorted cryopreserved PBMC were sequenced, averaging around 99,000 T cells per clinical donor. Looked up from germline, CDR1 is LNHDA and CDR2 is SQIVND (reference sequence). V dropped 4 bases and J dropped 6 bases, with 13 bases sitting between them. The CDR3 totals 14 residues. Profiled with immunoSEQ multiplex PCR; TCRdb holds only in-frame clones, not every one. The data contain about 30,000 clones, nearly 90% of them singletons. The clonotype was recovered from a donor aged 10-30 years with latent tuberculosis or without tuberculosis infection. The material sequenced was PBMCs. V usage is TRBV19 and J usage is TRBJ1-5; possibly TRBD1 for D (5 bases). The CDR3 DNA reads as TGTGCCAGTAGTACCACAGGAGTAGGTCAGCCCCAGCATTTT. Protein sequence: CASSTTGVGQPQHF. The full variable domain, completed using reference TRBV19 and TRBJ1-5, is DGGITQSPKYLFRKEGQNVTLSCEQNLNHDAMYWYRQDPGQGLRLIYYSQIVNDFQKGDIAEGYSVSREKKESFPLTVTSAQKNPTAFYLCASSTTGVGQPQHFGDGTRLSIL.